These 3 T cell receptor beta chains share one sample of origin, sequenced in a study of vaccination effects on CD4 cells after COVID-19. Assay: immunoSEQ multiplex PCR; the TCRdb copy retains only in-frame clones and omits some. There are roughly 63,000 clones in the sample; 80% occur only once, and 12% lies in the top ten. Under the ViraFEST assay, PBMC were stimulated with viral peptide pools so that antigen-specific CD4+ T cells expanded. Sequencing was performed afterwards. Subsequent to about 10 days of culture, CD4+ T cells were isolated. Previously uninfected by SARS-CoV-2, the vaccine recipients also showed negative nucleocapsid antibodies. These receptors' antigens are unknown. The starting material was CD4+ T cells from PBMCs cultured with SARS-CoV-2 spike peptides, obtained before COVID-19 vaccination. The source is a human donor who received a COVID-19 vaccine.

V is TRBV19 and J is TRBJ1-5, with no clear D. In germline, CDR1 is LNHDA, CDR2 SQIVND (reference sequence). The CDR3 has 13 residues. V was cut by 7 bases and J by 0 bases, with 7 bases left in between. CDR3 nucleotide sequence: TGTGCCAGTATGATAAATAGCAATCAGCCCCAGCATTTT. Protein product: CASMINSNQPQHF.

The gene calls are TRBV7-3 and TRBJ2-6; D not certain. Trimming removed 5 bases from V and 3 bases from J, with 11 bases in between. CDR1 and CDR2 from the germline V gene are SGHTA and FQGTGA. CDR3 length: 15 residues. The CDR3 here is CASSPRWSGANVLTF. Here the CDR3 DNA reads TGTGCCAGCAGCCCCAGGTGGAGTGGGGCCAACGTCCTGACTTTC.

In DNA, the CDR3 is TGTGCCAGCAGCTTAGACGGGTCTGGGGCCAACGTCCTGACTTTC. Protein: CASSLDGSGANVLTF. V is TRBV7-2 and J is TRBJ2-6; no clear D. The germline V gene encodes CDR1 SGHTA and CDR2 FQGNSA. The CDR3 is 15 residues long. The V and J ends lost 1 base and 1 base respectively, with 5 bases between them.